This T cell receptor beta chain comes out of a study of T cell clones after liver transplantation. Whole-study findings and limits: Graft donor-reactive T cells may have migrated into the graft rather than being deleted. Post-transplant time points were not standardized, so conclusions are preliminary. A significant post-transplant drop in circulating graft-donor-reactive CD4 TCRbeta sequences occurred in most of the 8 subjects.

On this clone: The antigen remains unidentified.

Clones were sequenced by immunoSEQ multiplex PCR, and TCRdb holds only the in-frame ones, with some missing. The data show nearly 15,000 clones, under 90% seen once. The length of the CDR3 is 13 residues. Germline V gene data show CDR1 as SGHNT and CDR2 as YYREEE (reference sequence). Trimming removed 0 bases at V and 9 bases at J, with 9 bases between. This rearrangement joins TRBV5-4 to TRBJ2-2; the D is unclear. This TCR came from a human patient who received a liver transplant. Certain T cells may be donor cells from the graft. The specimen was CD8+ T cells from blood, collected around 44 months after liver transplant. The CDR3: CASSLDSRRELFF. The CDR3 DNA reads TGTGCCAGCAGCTTGGACAGCCGCAGGGAGCTGTTTTTT.